This entry lists 25 T cell receptor beta chains sequenced from one sample in a study of OX40 agonist ivuxolimab in advanced cancers. Repertoires were generated with immunoSEQ multiplex PCR, while TCRdb's copy carries only in-frame clones and drops some. This sample has approximately 54,000 clones, with more than 85% found just once. Sequenced here: CD4+ or CD8+ T cells sorted from blood, sampled in a trial of the OX40 agonist ivuxolimab. These receptors originate from an adult with an advanced solid tumor such as melanoma, head and neck, liver or kidney cancer.

By proportion, this clone is medium-sized. This chain links TRBV30 with TRBJ2-7; 7 positions match TRBD1. Germline assignment: CDR1 GTSNPN and CDR2 SVGIG (reference sequence). Unmatched junction bases numbered 9, after V lost 5 bases and J lost 5 bases. CDR3 length: 13 residues. This chain's CDR3 is CAWAVGGGNEQYF. CDR3 nucleotide sequence: TGTGCCTGGGCGGTAGGGGGCGGAAACGAGCAGTACTTC.

The chain joins TRBV11-3 to TRBJ2-3; 11 positions agree with TRBD2. Germline trimming cut 4 bases from V and 0 bases from J; bases unmatched to any gene: 6. The CDR3 runs 17 residues. Germline V gene sequence: CDR1 SGHNT, CDR2 YENEEA. The DNA of the CDR3 is TGTGCCAGCAGCTCAGGGACTAGCGGCCCTAGCACAGATACGCAGTATTTT. Protein: CASSSGTSGPSTDTQYF.

The rearrangement links TRBV6-1 to TRBJ2-5, with D uncertain. Trimming shortened V by 1 base and J by 5 bases, and 11 bases separated the two germline ends. CDR1 is MNHNS, CDR2 SASEGT, per germline. The CDR3 runs 14 residues. The CDR3 loop reads CASSEDTYEETQYF. The CDR3, as DNA: TGTGCCAGCAGTGAAGACACGTATGAGGAGACCCAGTACTTC.

The V call is TRBV28, the J call TRBJ2-1; tentative D call: TRBD2 (5 bases). The CDR3 has 15 residues. CDR1 is MDHEN and CDR2 is SYDVKM in the germline V gene. V dropped 5 bases and J dropped 5 bases, with 16 bases sitting between them. As DNA, the CDR3 is TGTGCCAGCAGTCCTCTTTCGGGGTTCCACAATGAGCAGTTCTTC. Amino acids: CASSPLSGFHNEQFF.

The chain carries TRBV9 and TRBJ2-3; maybe TRBD2 (5 bases). Germline loops: CDR1 SGDLS, CDR2 YYNGEE. V gave up 0 bases and J gave up 2 bases, with 16 bases separating them. This CDR3 is 17 amino acids long. CDR3 protein: CASSVDHLAGPTDTQYF. The DNA for the CDR3 is TGTGCCAGCAGCGTAGACCATCTAGCAGGTCCCACAGATACGCAGTATTTT.

V is TRBV9 and J is TRBJ2-1; 8 nucleotides match TRBD1. Trimming at V came to 3 bases and at J to 3 bases, leaving 11 bases not matched to a gene. The CDR3 loop spans 17 amino acids. Germline V lookup: CDR1 SGDLS, CDR2 YYNGEE. CDR3 region: CASSAPIDRGHYNEQFF. The CDR3 bases are TGTGCCAGCAGCGCACCTATAGACAGGGGCCACTACAATGAGCAGTTCTTC.

The V call is TRBV7-3, the J call TRBJ2-1; possibly TRBD1 for D (5 bases). Trimming took 4 bases from V and 10 from J, leaving 17 bases between them. Germline CDR1 and CDR2: SGHTA and FQGTGA. This CDR3 comprises 14 residues. CDR3 protein: CASSSTLGAGEQFF. The CDR3 DNA is TGTGCCAGCAGCTCCACCTTGGGTGCAGGGGAGCAGTTCTTC.

CDR3 amino acids: CASSFHEGREQFF. The CDR3 DNA follows: TGTGCCAGCAGCTTCCACGAGGGACGCGAGCAGTTCTTC. The chain couples TRBV7-2 to TRBJ2-1, with D perhaps matching TRBD1 or TRBD2 (5 bases each). Germline values: CDR1 SGHTA, CDR2 FQGNSA. The V end lost 3 bases, the J end lost 10 bases, and 13 bases lay between the germline ends. The CDR3 is made up of 13 amino acids. Filled out from reference TRBV7-2 and TRBJ2-1, the complete variable domain reads GAGVSQSPSNKVTEKGKDVELRCDPISGHTALYWYRQSLGQGLEFLIYFQGNSAPDKSGLPSDRFSAERTGGSVSTLTIQRTQQEDSAVYLCASSFHEGREQFFGPGTRLTVL.

The chain carries TRBV7-9 and TRBJ1-5, with no clear D. The CDR3 totals 13 residues. Germline values: CDR1 SEHNR, CDR2 FQNEAQ (reference sequence). The V and J ends lost 4 bases and 3 bases respectively, with 7 bases between them. The CDR3 bases are TGTGCCAGCAGCTCCCAACACAATCAGCCCCAGCATTTT. It translates to CASSSQHNQPQHF.

V gene TRBV28 combines with J gene TRBJ2-2; no reliable D call. This CDR3 has 13 residues. Trimming took 7 bases from V and 3 from J, leaving 9 bases between them. Germline V CDR1 and CDR2: MDHEN, SYDVKM. Here the CDR3 DNA reads TGTGCCAGCATTGAATACTACACCGGGGAGCTGTTTTTT. It codes for CASIEYYTGELFF.

The chain employs TRBV27 and TRBJ2-1; no clear D. V was shortened by 2 bases and J by 3 bases, with 8 bases between the two germline ends. CDR1 and CDR2 (germline): MNHEY, SMNVEV (reference sequence). CDR3 size: 14 residues. The CDR3 sequence: CASSLQVNYNEQFF. CDR3 DNA: TGTGCCAGCAGTTTACAGGTCAACTACAATGAGCAGTTCTTC.

This clone occurred once. This chain links TRBV27 with TRBJ1-5; possible D gene TRBD1, 5 bases. The CDR3 runs to 15 residues. CDR1 is MNHEY, CDR2 SMNVEV, per germline (reference sequence). Between the trimmed V and J ends, which lost 3 bases and 1 base, there was a span of 10 bases. CDR3 sequence reads: CASSLLRGSNQPQHF. CDR3 DNA: TGTGCCAGCAGTTTGCTAAGGGGAAGCAATCAGCCCCAGCATTTT.

CDR3: CASSPRTSSGYEQYF. As DNA, the CDR3 is TGTGCCAGCAGTCCTCGGACTAGCAGCGGGTACGAGCAGTACTTC. This chain links TRBV28 with TRBJ2-7, with 8 bases identical to TRBD2. Germline trimming cut 5 bases from V and 4 bases from J; bases unmatched to any gene: 10. Germline V gene data show CDR1 as MDHEN and CDR2 as SYDVKM. This CDR3 region has 15 residues.

The chain recombines TRBV5-1 with TRBJ2-7; TRBD1 aligns across 7 bases. Germline V gives CDR1 SGHRS, CDR2 YFSETQ. The CDR3 consists of 18 residues. V lost 0 bases to trimming and J lost 2 bases; unmatched junction nucleotides: 14. The CDR3 sequence is CASSLAPEGTVGTYEQYF. CDR3 DNA sequence: TGCGCCAGCAGCTTGGCGCCCGAAGGGACAGTTGGGACCTACGAGCAGTACTTC.

The chain links TRBV27 to TRBJ2-2, with unresolved D. The CDR3 is made up of 13 amino acids. Between the trimmed V and J ends, which lost 4 bases and 4 bases, there was a span of 7 bases. The germline V gene encodes CDR1 MNHEY and CDR2 SMNVEV (reference sequence). The CDR3 DNA reads as TGTGCCAGCAGTTCAATTATCACCGGGGAGCTGTTTTTT. It encodes CASSSIITGELFF.

The chain joins TRBV11-1 to TRBJ2-5, with D possibly TRBD2 on 6 matching bases. Deletions cut 5 bases from V and 4 bases from J, with 17 bases between. The CDR3 consists of 15 residues. CDR1 is SGHAT, CDR2 FQDESV, per germline (reference sequence). In nucleotides, the CDR3 is TGTGCCAGCAGCCCGATCACGGGAGTCGGAGAGACCCAGTACTTC. Translated, it gives CASSPITGVGETQYF.

This chain joins TRBV25-1 and TRBJ1-5; the D gene is possibly TRBD1 (5 bases). The CDR3 runs 12 residues. The V and J ends lost 4 bases and 10 bases respectively, with 11 bases between them. Germline V gene sequence: CDR1 MGHDK, CDR2 SYGVNS. The CDR3 is CASSVGGGPQHF. CDR3 nucleotide sequence: TGTGCCAGCAGTGTGGGGGGTGGACCCCAGCATTTT.

This chain links TRBV27 with TRBJ2-3, with 7 positions matching TRBD1. Germline CDR1 and CDR2: MNHEY and SMNVEV (reference sequence). The CDR3 consists of 16 residues. V lost 6 bases, J lost 3 bases, and 12 bases stayed unmatched. The CDR3 loop reads CASSEFIGGSTDTQYF. CDR3 coding DNA: TGTGCCAGCAGCGAGTTTATAGGGGGCAGTACAGATACGCAGTATTTT.

The chain is built from TRBV10-1 and TRBJ1-5; 7 nucleotides agree with TRBD1. Germline CDR1 reads WNHNN; CDR2 reads SYGVQD (reference sequence). V trimming: 10 bases; J trimming: 6 bases; junction bases outside the gene matches: 12. The CDR3 spans 14 residues. The CDR3 loop reads CATEGQTGVQPQHF. In DNA, the CDR3 is TGCGCCACCGAGGGACAGACTGGGGTTCAGCCCCAGCATTTT.

The chain couples TRBV7-9 to TRBJ2-1; D is possibly TRBD1 (5 bases). In germline, CDR1 is SEHNR, CDR2 FQNEAQ (reference sequence). V gave up 6 bases and J gave up 7 bases, with 10 bases separating them. The CDR3 runs 12 residues. CDR3 DNA: TGTGCCAGCAGTAACCAGGGAAATGAGCAGTTCTTC. This encodes CASSNQGNEQFF.

This clone rates as medium-sized. V is TRBV15 and J is TRBJ2-1; D unresolved. The germline V gene has CDR1 LNHNV and CDR2 YYDKDF (reference sequence). V lost 7 bases and J 0 bases, leaving 16 bases between the germline ends. The CDR3 consists of 16 residues. In DNA, the CDR3 is TGTGCCACCACCCCTAAGCGAGGTGTCTCCTACAATGAGCAGTTCTTC. It translates to CATTPKRGVSYNEQFF.

This sequence joins TRBV27 and TRBJ1-1; D is uncertain. Germline-derived CDR1 and CDR2 are MNHEY and SMNVEV (reference sequence). The CDR3 runs 13 residues. The V gene lost 3 bases and the J gene lost 4 bases, with 9 bases spanning the gap. The CDR3 DNA is TGTGCCAGCAGTTTCACCGAGGGCACTGAAGCTTTCTTT. This sequence encodes CASSFTEGTEAFF.

This clone was counted at least ten times. The chain uses TRBV21-1 and TRBJ1-1; no DNA check was done on the table's D call, TRBD1. TRBV21-1 is flagged as a pseudogene. CDR3 length equals 15 residues. CDR3 loop: CASSGNRAPNTEAFF. CDR3 sequence (DNA): TGTGCCAGCAGCGGAAACAGGGCGCCGAACACTGAAGCTTTCTTT.

V is TRBV27 and J is TRBJ2-7; D gene ambiguous. Trimming shortened V by 4 bases and J by 4 bases, and 17 bases separated the two germline ends. Per the germline V gene, CDR1 is MNHEY and CDR2 is SMNVEV (reference sequence). There are 15 residues in the CDR3. The DNA for the CDR3 is TGTGCCAGCAGTTCCGTGGGAAGCACTTTATACGAGCAGTACTTC. It translates to CASSSVGSTLYEQYF.

The CDR3 loop is CASSYTAGTDTQYF. The CDR3 DNA is TGTGCCAGCAGTTACACGGCGGGCACAGATACGCAGTATTTT. The V and J genes are TRBV27 and TRBJ2-3; D remains ambiguous. V lost 4 bases to trimming and J lost 1 base, with 9 bases between them. This CDR3 comprises 14 residues. Germline V gene sequence: CDR1 MNHEY, CDR2 SMNVEV (reference sequence).